This TCR beta chain was recovered during a study of shared clonotypes between healthy human individuals. The germline V gene encodes CDR1 SGHAT and CDR2 FQNNGV. With 3 bases clipped from V and 4 bases from J, the junction kept 4 bases outside the gene matches. CDR3 length: 17 amino acids. Generated by immunoSEQ multiplex PCR, the TCRdb table keeps only in-frame clones and is missing some. The table shows around 2.5 million clones, with over 85% occurring only once. The specimen was naive CD4+ T cells from PBMCs. As to subset: CD45RA+ positively selected. The chain has TRBV11-2 and TRBJ2-3; 16 positions match TRBD2. The receptor was isolated from a man in his late teens or twenties in good health. Some clones in this sample may be carry-over from other donors' samples. The CDR3 loop is CASSLAGTSGRADTQYF. The CDR3 bases are TGTGCCAGCAGCTTGGCCGGGACTAGCGGGAGGGCAGATACGCAGTATTTT.